This T cell receptor (beta chain) was identified in a study of blood T cell repertoires in COVID-19. As for the study in general: Italy, Spain and the United States were the sources of the convalescent and acute COVID-19 samples.

The V gene's germline CDR1 is MNHEY and CDR2 SVGEGT. V lost 5 bases to trimming and J lost 0 bases; unmatched junction nucleotides: 18. There are 21 residues in the CDR3. Per the study methods: Estimates of nucleated cell counts were drawn from the amplification of reference gene primers. Profiling relied on immunoSEQ multiplex PCR, and the TCRdb table lists in-frame clones only, not all of them. That table supplies the V and J calls and clone size; D and trimming were determined from the DNA. The sample consists of 99,000 or so clones, roughly 89% of them appearing once. The sequence was collected from a human donor in a cohort sampled during active COVID-19. The sequencing input was peripheral blood. The V gene is TRBV6-2 or TRBV6-3, the J gene TRBJ2-3; 12 nucleotides align to TRBD2. The CDR3 nucleotides are TGTGCCAGCAGTACCCCCTGGACTAGCGGGGAACAACAAACTAGCACAGATACGCAGTATTTT. Translating it yields CASSTPWTSGEQQTSTDTQYF.